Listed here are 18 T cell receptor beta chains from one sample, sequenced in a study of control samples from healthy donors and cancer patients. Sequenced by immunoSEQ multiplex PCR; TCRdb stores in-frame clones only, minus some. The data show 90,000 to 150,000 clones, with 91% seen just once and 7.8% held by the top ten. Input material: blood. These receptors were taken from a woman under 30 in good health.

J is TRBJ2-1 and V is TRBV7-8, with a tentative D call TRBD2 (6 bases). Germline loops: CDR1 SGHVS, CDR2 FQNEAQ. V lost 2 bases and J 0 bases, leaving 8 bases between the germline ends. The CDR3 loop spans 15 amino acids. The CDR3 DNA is TGTGCCAGCAGCTTACTAGCGAGCTCCTACAATGAGCAGTTCTTC. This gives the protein CASSLLASSYNEQFF. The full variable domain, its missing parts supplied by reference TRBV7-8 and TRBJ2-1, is GAGVSQSPRYKVAKRGQDVALRCDPISGHVSLFWYQQALGQGPEFLTYFQNEAQLDKSGLPSDRFFAERPEGSVSTLKIQRTQQEDSAVYLCASSLLASSYNEQFFGPGTRLTVL.

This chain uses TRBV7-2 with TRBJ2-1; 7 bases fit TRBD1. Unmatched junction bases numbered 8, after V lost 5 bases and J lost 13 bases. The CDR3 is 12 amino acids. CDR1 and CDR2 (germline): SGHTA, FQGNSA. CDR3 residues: CASSGRQGDQFF. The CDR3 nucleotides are TGTGCCAGCAGCGGACGACAGGGAGATCAGTTCTTC.

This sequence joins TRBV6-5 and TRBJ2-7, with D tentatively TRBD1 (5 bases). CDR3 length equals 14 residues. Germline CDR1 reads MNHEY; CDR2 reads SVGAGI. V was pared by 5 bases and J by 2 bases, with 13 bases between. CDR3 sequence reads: CASSLPGFAYEQYF. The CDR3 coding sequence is TGTGCCAGCAGTCTCCCAGGGTTTGCCTACGAGCAGTACTTC.

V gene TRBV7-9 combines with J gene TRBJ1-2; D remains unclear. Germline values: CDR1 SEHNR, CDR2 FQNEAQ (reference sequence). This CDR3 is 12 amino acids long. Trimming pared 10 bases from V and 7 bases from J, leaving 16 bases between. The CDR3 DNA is TGTGCCACCACACCCGAAGGTTCTGGCTACACCTTC. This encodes CATTPEGSGYTF.

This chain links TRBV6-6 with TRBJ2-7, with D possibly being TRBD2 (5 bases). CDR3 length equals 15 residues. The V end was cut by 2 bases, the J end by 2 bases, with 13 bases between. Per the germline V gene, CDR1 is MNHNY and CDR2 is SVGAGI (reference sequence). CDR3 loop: CASSYRKGEAYEQYF. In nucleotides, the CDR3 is TGTGCCAGCAGTTACAGAAAGGGAGAGGCCTACGAGCAGTACTTC.

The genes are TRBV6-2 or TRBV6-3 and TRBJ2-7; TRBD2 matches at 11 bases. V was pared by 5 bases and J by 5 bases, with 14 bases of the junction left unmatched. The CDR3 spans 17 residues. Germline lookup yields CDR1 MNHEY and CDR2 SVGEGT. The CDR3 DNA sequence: TGTGCCAGCAGTCGCCCCCCCTCTAGCGGGAGGATCAACGAGCAGTACTTC. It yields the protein CASSRPPSSGRINEQYF.

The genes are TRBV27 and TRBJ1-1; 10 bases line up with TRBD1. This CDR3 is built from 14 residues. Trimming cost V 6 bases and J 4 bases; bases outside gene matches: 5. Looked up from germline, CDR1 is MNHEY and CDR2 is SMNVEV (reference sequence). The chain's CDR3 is CASRRTGGITEAFF. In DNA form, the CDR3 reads TGTGCCAGCAGGCGGACAGGGGGGATCACTGAAGCTTTCTTT.

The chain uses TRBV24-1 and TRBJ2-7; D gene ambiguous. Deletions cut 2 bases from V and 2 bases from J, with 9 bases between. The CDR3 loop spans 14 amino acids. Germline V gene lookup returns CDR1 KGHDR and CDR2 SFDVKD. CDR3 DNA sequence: TGTGCCACCAGTGATTATCACCTACCCTACGAGCAGTACTTC. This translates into CATSDYHLPYEQYF.

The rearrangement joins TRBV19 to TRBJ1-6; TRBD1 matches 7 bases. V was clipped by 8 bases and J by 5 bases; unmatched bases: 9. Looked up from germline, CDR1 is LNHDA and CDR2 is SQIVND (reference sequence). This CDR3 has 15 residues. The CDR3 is CASGTPGQNNSPLHF. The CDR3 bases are TGTGCCAGTGGAACTCCGGGACAGAATAATTCACCCCTCCACTTT.

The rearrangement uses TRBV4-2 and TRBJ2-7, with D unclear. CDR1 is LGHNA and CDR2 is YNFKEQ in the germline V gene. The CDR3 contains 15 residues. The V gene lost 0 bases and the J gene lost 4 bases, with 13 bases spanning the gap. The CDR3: CASSQEPRSVYEQYF. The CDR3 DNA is TGTGCCAGCAGCCAAGAACCACGAAGCGTGTACGAGCAGTACTTC.

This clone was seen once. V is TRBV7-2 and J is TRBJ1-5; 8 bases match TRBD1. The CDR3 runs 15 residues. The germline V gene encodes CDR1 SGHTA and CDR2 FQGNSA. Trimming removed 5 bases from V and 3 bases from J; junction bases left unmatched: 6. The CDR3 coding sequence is TGTGCCAGCAGCACTAGACAGGGGCCCAATCAGCCCCAGCATTTT. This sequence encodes CASSTRQGPNQPQHF.

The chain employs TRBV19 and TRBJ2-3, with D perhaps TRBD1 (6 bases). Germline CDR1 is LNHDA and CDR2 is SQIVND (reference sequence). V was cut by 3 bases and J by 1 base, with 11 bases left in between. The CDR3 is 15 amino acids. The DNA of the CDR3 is TGTGCCAGTAGTATCCAGGGGTCAGGCACAGATACGCAGTATTTT. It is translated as CASSIQGSGTDTQYF. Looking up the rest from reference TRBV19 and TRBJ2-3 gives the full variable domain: DGGITQSPKYLFRKEGQNVTLSCEQNLNHDAMYWYRQDPGQGLRLIYYSQIVNDFQKGDIAEGYSVSREKKESFPLTVTSAQKNPTAFYLCASSIQGSGTDTQYFGPGTRLTVL.

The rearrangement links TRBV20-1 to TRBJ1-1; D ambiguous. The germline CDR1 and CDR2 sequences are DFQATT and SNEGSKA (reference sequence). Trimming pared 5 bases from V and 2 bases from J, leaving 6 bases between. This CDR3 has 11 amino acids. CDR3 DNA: TGCAGTGCTCTAAGCAACACTGAAGCTTTCTTT. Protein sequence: CSALSNTEAFF.

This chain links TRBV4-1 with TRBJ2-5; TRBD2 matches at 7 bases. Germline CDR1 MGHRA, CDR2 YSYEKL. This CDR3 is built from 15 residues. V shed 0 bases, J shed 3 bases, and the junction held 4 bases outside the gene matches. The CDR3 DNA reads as TGCGCCAGCAGCCAAGAAATAGCGGGTGAAGAGACCCAGTACTTC. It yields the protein CASSQEIAGEETQYF.

CDR3 nucleotides: TGCGCCAGCAGTCAATCGACAGGGCTCGGGGGTGAAGGTGGGGCAGATACGCAGTATTTT. It specifies CASSQSTGLGGEGGADTQYF. This chain joins TRBV23-1 and TRBJ2-3, with a possible D match to TRBD1 (7 bases). TRBV23-1 is identified as an open reading frame with a role that is uncertain. The CDR3 totals 20 residues. The ends were cut back, 0 bases at V and 4 bases at J, with 26 bases in the middle.

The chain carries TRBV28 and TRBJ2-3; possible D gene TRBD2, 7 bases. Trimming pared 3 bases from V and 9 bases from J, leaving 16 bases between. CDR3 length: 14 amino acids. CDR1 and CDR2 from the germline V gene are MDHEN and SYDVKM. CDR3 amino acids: CASSFGGGRETQYF. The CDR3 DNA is TGTGCCAGCAGTTTCGGAGGGGGGCGGGAGACGCAGTATTTT. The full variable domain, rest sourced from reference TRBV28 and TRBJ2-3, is DVKVTQSSRYLVKRTGEKVFLECVQDMDHENMFWYRQDPGLGLRLIYFSYDVKMKEKGDIPEGYSVSREKKERFSLILESASTNQTSMYLCASSFGGGRETQYFGPGTRLTVL.

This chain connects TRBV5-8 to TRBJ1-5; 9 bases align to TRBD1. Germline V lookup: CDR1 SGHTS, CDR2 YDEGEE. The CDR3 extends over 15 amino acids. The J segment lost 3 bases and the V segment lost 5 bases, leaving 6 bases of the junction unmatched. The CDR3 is CASSAQGAPNQPQHF. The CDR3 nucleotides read TGTGCCAGCAGTGCACAGGGGGCTCCCAATCAGCCCCAGCATTTT.

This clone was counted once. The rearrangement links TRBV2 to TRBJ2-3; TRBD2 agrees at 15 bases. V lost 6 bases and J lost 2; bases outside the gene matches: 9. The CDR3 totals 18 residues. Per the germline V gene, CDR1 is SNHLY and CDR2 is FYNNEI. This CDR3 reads CASSFPRTSGRATDTQYF. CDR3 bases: TGTGCCAGCAGCTTTCCCCGGACTAGCGGGAGGGCCACAGATACGCAGTATTTT.